The 7 T cell receptor beta chains below all came from one sample that was sequenced in a study of Graves' ophthalmopathy and Graves' hyperthyroidism. Researchers took RNA transcripts and amplified TCR beta CDR3 regions from them. Second-round multiplex PCR came after first-round RT-PCR with HTBI primers. TCRdb recomputed calls from the multiplex PCR reads with MiXCR, one row per CDR3 protein. Of 500,000 to 700,000 distinct CDR3 sequences listed, over 20% are singletons. The sample consisted of peripheral blood. The receptors were gathered from a woman in her late teens or twenties with stable Graves' hyperthyroidism. Some clones in this sample may be carry-over from other donors' samples.

This sequence joins TRBV20-1 and TRBJ2-7, with 11 nucleotides matching TRBD2. The germline V gene encodes CDR1 DFQATT and CDR2 SNEGSKA (reference sequence). The V and J ends lost 0 bases and 5 bases, in that order; junction bases with no gene match: 3. The CDR3 covers 14 residues. CDR3 protein: CSARDELAGDEQYF. The CDR3 bases are TGCAGTGCTAGAGATGAACTAGCGGGAGACGAGCAGTACTTC.

This chain uses TRBV18 with TRBJ1-1; D not certain. Trimming shortened V by 1 base and J by 1 base, and 13 bases separated the two germline ends. This CDR3 region has 16 residues. Germline lookup yields CDR1 KGHSH and CDR2 LQKENI. DNA of the CDR3: TGTGCCAGCTCACCACTCCGGGCCCCCTCGAACACTGAAGCTTTCTTT. Protein: CASSPLRAPSNTEAFF.

This clonotype was seen at least ten times. CDR3: CASSLGTPPYGYTF. DNA of the CDR3: TGTGCCAGCAGTCTGGGGACACCGCCCTATGGCTACACCTTC. The rearrangement uses TRBV28 and TRBJ1-2, with a tentative D call TRBD1 (6 bases). Germline V lookup: CDR1 MDHEN, CDR2 SYDVKM. Trimming left V 5 bases short and J 4 bases short, with 14 bases between. The CDR3 is 14 amino acids.

This clonotype was counted at least ten times. This chain joins TRBV6-5 and TRBJ1-5, with TRBD1 as a possible D gene (6 bases). V shed 6 bases and J shed 2 bases, with 17 bases lying between them. The CDR3 is 16 amino acids. Germline V gene lookup returns CDR1 MNHEY and CDR2 SVGAGI. In nucleotides, the CDR3 is TGTGCCAGCAGCTACACTCAGGGGTCGGGCAATCAGCCCCAGCATTTT. Translating gives CASSYTQGSGNQPQHF.

In this sample, this clonotype turned up many times. This sequence joins TRBV27 and TRBJ1-2, with 9 bases identical to TRBD1. The germline V gene encodes CDR1 MNHEY and CDR2 SMNVEV (reference sequence). The V segment lost 6 bases and the J segment 7 bases; nucleotides outside the gene matches: 6. The CDR3 is made up of 13 amino acids. The CDR3 DNA sequence: TGTGCCAGCAGACCGACAGGGGGACCTGGCTACACCTTC. Translated: CASRPTGGPGYTF.

The chain couples TRBV9 to TRBJ1-6; no firm D call. Germline V CDR1 and CDR2: SGDLS, YYNGEE. Deletions cut 0 bases from V and 0 bases from J, with 7 bases between. The CDR3 is made up of 16 amino acids. CDR3 protein: CASSVGTSSYNSPLHF. The CDR3 nucleotides are TGTGCCAGCAGCGTAGGTACGAGCTCCTATAATTCACCCCTCCACTTT. Complete variable domain (other parts from reference TRBV9 and TRBJ1-6): DSGVTQTPKHLITATGQRVTLRCSPRSGDLSVYWYQQSLDQGLQFLIQYYNGEERAKGNILERFSAQQFPDLHSELNLSSLELGDSALYFCASSVGTSSYNSPLHFGNGTRLTVT.

This clonotype has at least ten counts. This chain joins TRBV28 and TRBJ2-6; TRBD1 agrees at 8 bases. The germline gives CDR1 MDHEN, CDR2 SYDVKM. There are 16 residues in the CDR3. V was pared by 4 bases and J by 1 base, with 3 bases of the junction left unmatched. In DNA form, the CDR3 reads TGTGCCAGCAGTTCAGGGGGCGCGTCTGGGGCCAACGTCCTGACTTTC. Its translation: CASSSGGASGANVLTF. Full variable domain (outside the CDR3, taken from reference TRBV28 and TRBJ2-6): DVKVTQSSRYLVKRTGEKVFLECVQDMDHENMFWYRQDPGLGLRLIYFSYDVKMKEKGDIPEGYSVSREKKERFSLILESASTNQTSMYLCASSSGGASGANVLTFGAGSRLTVL.